The 20 T cell receptor beta chains reported below all come from one sample, sequenced in a study of T cell clonality in common variable immunodeficiency. TCRdb keeps only in-frame clones here, not all; method: immunoSEQ multiplex PCR. The sample is made up of about 35,000 clones, none counted only once. The sample was peripheral blood mononuclear cells. Receptors were obtained from a person between 18 and 69 years old in good health.

This clone was seen repeatedly, ten times or more. The CDR3 end is not reached by the read, which stops 3 residues before it; the germline J gene fills it in. The chain couples TRBV18 to TRBJ1-4; D gene unclear. The V end lost 2 bases, the J end lost 8 bases, and 18 bases lay between the germline ends. Germline values: CDR1 KGHSH, CDR2 LQKENI. The CDR3 contains 16 residues. The CDR3: CASSPGSPRGGEKLFF. The CDR3 bases that were read are TGTGCCAGCTCACCAGGTTCCCCCCGGGGAGGAGAAAAA.

Points on this clone: The CDR3 extends 3 residues past the end of the read, so its final part is completed from the germline J gene. The genes are TRBV19 and TRBJ1-1; 8 bases map to TRBD1. The ends lost 7 bases at V and 5 bases at J; junction bases unmatched: 12. CDR3 length equals 15 residues. Germline V lookup: CDR1 LNHDA, CDR2 SQIVND (reference sequence). CDR3 sequence reads: CASIKAGGSGTEAFF. CDR3 bases read: TGTGCCAGTATAAAGGCAGGGGGCAGTGGAACTGAA.

This clone was detected ten times or more. With the read ending 3 residues before the CDR3 end, the germline J gene is used to fill in that end. V and J are TRBV5-1 and TRBJ1-2; 8 bases are a match to TRBD1. Trimming took 0 bases from V and 7 from J; bases not matched to a gene: 14. There are 17 residues in the CDR3. Germline-derived CDR1 and CDR2 are SGHRS and YFSETQ. CDR3 bases read: TGCGCCAGCAGCTTGGAAGGGACAGGTCCATTTATGGCTGGC. It specifies CASSLEGTGPFMAG. The full CDR3 reads CASSLEGTGPFMAGYTF.

In this sample, this clone turned up many times. The CDR3 spells CASSLAGRGEAAFF. The sequenced CDR3 bases are TGTGCCAGCAGCTTAGCGGGTCGAGGGGAGGCA. The J gene is TRBJ1-1, the V gene TRBV7-9, with D tentatively TRBD1 (5 bases). The sequence runs out 3 residues before the end of the CDR3; the remainder is reconstructed from the germline J gene. Germline CDR1 reads SEHNR; CDR2 reads FQNEAQ (reference sequence). CDR3 length equals 14 residues.

This clone was counted at least ten times. Coverage ceases 3 residues before the CDR3 finishes, and the germline J gene fills in the end. This chain uses TRBV7-2 with TRBJ2-3; 9 bases agree with TRBD2. The CDR3 is 15 amino acids. The germline V gene has CDR1 SGHTA and CDR2 FQGNSA. The V gene end was trimmed by 1 base and the J gene end by 5 bases; junction bases not matched to a gene: 4. CDR3 sequence reads: CASSLGGGAVDTQYF. The CDR3 bases that were read are TGTGCCAGCAGCTTAGGCGGGGGGGCGGTAGATACG.

This clone was detected a few times. The read gets to within 3 residues of the CDR3 end, and the germline J gene fills in the rest. V is TRBV11-2 and J is TRBJ1-2; 7 nucleotides line up with TRBD1. V was pared by 4 bases and J by 3 bases, with 5 bases of the junction left unmatched. Germline V lookup: CDR1 SGHAT, CDR2 FQNNGV. The CDR3 extends over 14 amino acids. CDR3 bases read: TGTGCCAGCAGCTCCCGACAGGGTCACTATGGC. Its protein is CASSSRQGHYG. The full CDR3 reads CASSSRQGHYGYTF. The whole variable domain, filled in from reference TRBV11-2 and TRBJ1-2, reads EAGVAQSPRYKIIEKRQSVAFWCNPISGHATLYWYQQILGQGPKLLIQFQNNGVVDDSQLPKDRFSAERLKGVDSTLKIQPAKLEDSAVYLCASSSRQGHYGYTFGSGTRLTVV.

This clone has ten or more counts. Read sequence stops 3 residues before the CDR3 end, and the germline J gene provides the missing end. This chain uses TRBV19 with TRBJ2-2, with D perhaps TRBD1 or TRBD2 (5 bases each). With 11 bases removed from V and 6 bases from J, the gap between germline ends came to 19 bases. Germline V gene sequence: CDR1 LNHDA, CDR2 SQIVND (reference sequence). This CDR3 region has 14 residues. The DNA read from the CDR3 is TGTGCCTCCCGGGATCAGGGCATGGCCGGGGAG. Translating gives CASRDQGMAGE. The whole CDR3 sequence is CASRDQGMAGELFF. Supplemented by reference TRBV19 and TRBJ2-2, the full variable domain reads DGGITQSPKYLFRKEGQNVTLSCEQNLNHDAMYWYRQDPGQGLRLIYYSQIVNDFQKGDIAEGYSVSREKKESFPLTVTSAQKNPTAFYLCASRDQGMAGELFFGEGSRLTVL.

Many counts were recorded for this clone. CDR3: CSVLSGSTDTQYF. The DNA read from the CDR3 is TGCAGCGTTCTTAGCGGGAGCACAGATACG. V is TRBV29-1 and J is TRBJ2-3, with 7 bases aligning to TRBD2. The CDR3 goes on 3 residues after the read ends, and that part is filled in from the germline J gene. CDR1 and CDR2 from the germline V gene are SQVTM and ANQGSEA. The CDR3 runs 13 residues. The V and J ends lost 5 bases and 0 bases, in that order; junction bases with no gene match: 2.

This clone was seen ten or more times. The CDR3 goes on 3 residues after the read ends, and that part is filled in from the germline J gene. The V gene is TRBV4-1, the J gene TRBJ1-2; TRBD1 matches at 9 bases. The CDR3 is 15 amino acids. Germline V CDR1 and CDR2: MGHRA, YSYEKL. The CDR3 spells CASSQPGQGTYEYTF. The sequenced CDR3 bases are TGCGCCAGCAGCCAACCGGGACAGGGAACCTACGAG.

This clone was counted many times. Read data end 3 residues before the CDR3 end; the end is taken from the germline J gene. This chain connects TRBV20-1 to TRBJ2-2; 10 bases align to TRBD2. The CDR3 sequence is 17 residues long. V dropped 6 bases and J dropped 7; count of bases not matched to a gene: 17. Germline V gene lookup returns CDR1 DFQATT and CDR2 SNEGSKA (reference sequence). The chain's CDR3 is CSAKRAGGTPNFGELFF. The sequenced part of the CDR3 DNA is TGCAGTGCCAAGAGAGCGGGAGGGACGCCCAATTTCGGGGAG.

This clone was detected ten times or more. The sequenced fragment ends 3 residues before the CDR3 boundary, so the rest is inferred from the germline J gene. The rearrangement joins TRBV7-8 to TRBJ1-1, with a tentative D call TRBD1 (5 bases). V was shortened by 4 bases and J by 1 base, with 7 bases between the two germline ends. Germline CDR1 is SGHVS and CDR2 is FQNEAQ. CDR3 length equals 13 residues. The CDR3 loop is CASSSTGNTEAFF. The CDR3 DNA, read in part, is TGTGCCAGCAGCTCTACAGGGAACACTGAA.

This clone showed up many times. The read is 3 residues too short to cover the CDR3 end, so that end is filled in from the germline J gene. The V call is TRBV10-3, the J call TRBJ2-6; 11 bases match TRBD2. With V trimmed by 5 bases and J by 0 bases, 3 bases remained unmatched. The CDR3 is 17 amino acids. The germline V gene encodes CDR1 ENHRY and CDR2 SYGVKD. CDR3 DNA (partial): TGTGCCATCAGTAAGGGACTAGCGGACTCTGGGGCCAACGTC. It encodes CAISKGLADSGANV. The complete CDR3 sequence is CAISKGLADSGANVLTF.

The sample holds many counts of this clone. The read falls 3 residues short of the CDR3 end, and the missing part is taken from the germline J gene. The sample carries other DNA sequences with the same CDR3. The V gene is TRBV6-2 or TRBV6-3, the J gene TRBJ1-2; 8 bases map to TRBD1. Germline V gene lookup returns CDR1 MNHEY and CDR2 SVGEGT. Unmatched junction bases numbered 7, after V lost 3 bases and J lost 1 base. The CDR3 length is 16 residues. Here the CDR3 reads CASSYWTGNYNYGYTF. The DNA read from the CDR3 is TGTGCCAGCAGTTATTGGACAGGGAATTATAACTATGGC.

This clone was observed at least ten times. Read sequence stops 3 residues before the CDR3 end, and the germline J gene provides the missing end. Other DNA sequences within the sample encode an identical CDR3. This rearrangement joins TRBV20-1 to TRBJ2-1, with 14 bases identical to TRBD2. V shed 5 bases and J 6 bases; nucleotides not matched to a gene: 6. There are 15 residues in the CDR3. Germline V lookup: CDR1 DFQATT, CDR2 SNEGSKA (reference sequence). The part of the CDR3 DNA that was read is TGCAGTGCTTTACGACTAGCGGGAGGGCCCAATGAG. Translated: CSALRLAGGPNE. The full CDR3 reads CSALRLAGGPNEQFF.

This clone was recorded at least ten times. The CDR3 end lies 3 residues beyond the end of the read and is filled in from the germline J gene. The chain is built from TRBV23-1 and TRBJ2-1; 7 bases are shared with TRBD1. TRBV23-1 is an ORF for which the function is uncertain. After removal of 8 bases from V and 4 bases from J, the junction contained 2 bases not matched to a gene. The CDR3 runs to 12 residues. Here the CDR3 reads CASGQAYNEQFF. The sequenced CDR3 bases are TGCGCCAGCGGACAGGCGTACAATGAG.

This clone was detected many times. The read falls 3 residues short of the CDR3 end, and the missing part is taken from the germline J gene. V usage is TRBV6-1 and J usage is TRBJ1-2; a weak D match, TRBD1 (6 bases). The CDR3 has 13 amino acids. Between the trimmed V and J ends, which lost 2 bases and 7 bases, there was a span of 11 bases. Looked up from germline, CDR1 is MNHNS and CDR2 is SASEGT. The CDR3 DNA, read in part, is TGTGCCAGCAGTGAACCAGGGGCAGGTGGC. Amino acid sequence: CASSEPGAGG. The whole CDR3 reads CASSEPGAGGYTF.

This clone has a count of ten or more. The read terminates 3 residues before the CDR3 end, so the remaining end is supplied by the germline J gene. This chain uses TRBV20-1 with TRBJ1-5; TRBD1 might be the D (6 bases). V lost 5 bases and J 7 bases, leaving 15 bases between the germline ends. Germline loops: CDR1 DFQATT, CDR2 SNEGSKA (reference sequence). The CDR3 runs to 13 residues. Partial CDR3 DNA: TGCAGTGCTCTACAGGGAGGCGTCCAGCCC. This gives the protein CSALQGGVQP. The full CDR3 reads CSALQGGVQPQHF.

With regard to this clone: Read data end 3 residues before the CDR3 end; the end is taken from the germline J gene. J is TRBJ2-2 and V is TRBV7-9; D perhaps matches TRBD2 (5 bases). V lost 9 bases and J lost 0, with 14 bases in between. The CDR3 extends over 15 amino acids. Germline V gene sequence: CDR1 SEHNR, CDR2 FQNEAQ (reference sequence). The CDR3 DNA, read in part, is TGTGCCAGTGACGGGGTGGAGCCGAACACCGGGGAG. Encoded protein: CASDGVEPNTGE. The entire CDR3 sequence reads CASDGVEPNTGELFF.

At least ten counts were recorded for this clone. The DNA ends 3 residues before the CDR3 does, and the rest of the CDR3 is filled in from the germline J gene. The J gene is TRBJ2-5, the V gene TRBV7-3; the match to TRBD1 covers 9 bases. Germline V gene lookup returns CDR1 SGHTA and CDR2 FQGTGA. The J segment lost 5 bases and the V segment lost 5 bases, leaving 3 bases of the junction unmatched. The CDR3 length is 13 residues. The sequenced part of the CDR3 DNA is TGTGCCAGCAGCCGTGACAGGGGGGAGACC. Residues: CASSRDRGET. In full, the CDR3 reads CASSRDRGETQYF.

This clone was seen many times. The read stops 3 residues short of the end of the CDR3; the missing end is completed from the germline J gene. This chain links TRBV14 with TRBJ2-3, with D maybe TRBD2 (6 bases). CDR3 size: 15 residues. The germline CDR1 and CDR2 sequences are SGHDN and FVKESK. The V end lost 0 bases, the J end lost 6 bases, and 13 bases lay between the germline ends. The CDR3 sequence is CASSQDRGGSDTQYF. The sequenced part of the CDR3 DNA is TGTGCCAGCAGCCAAGATCGGGGAGGATCTGATACG.